These T cell receptor beta chains were read from a single sample in a study of blood T cell repertoires in COVID-19. Measured with immunoSEQ multiplex PCR; TCRdb has only the in-frame clones, and not every one. Of about 240,000 clones listed, more than 75% are singletons. Sequencing was carried out using PBMCs or T cells enriched from blood (not recorded which). These receptors all stem from a woman aged 40-49 years with acute COVID-19. The CDR3 runs from the conserved cysteine through the conserved F or W. A D gene is named only where the DNA matches it firmly. The size entry is marked missing in some rows and otherwise reads once, few, many or a size class.

abundance: once
v_gene: TRBV11-2
d_gene: NA
j_gene: TRBJ1-4
CDR3nt: TGTGCCAGCAGCCGGAACAGGGAAGGCGGCGAAAAACTGTTTTTT
CDR3aa: CASSRNREGGEKLFF

abundance: NA
v_gene: TRBV12-1
d_gene: NA
j_gene: TRBJ1-1
CDR3nt: TGTGCCAGCAGCTTTAGACAGGGCCCCGTGAACACTGAAGCTTTCTTT
CDR3aa: CASSFRQGPVNTEAFF

abundance: NA
v_gene: TRBV29-1
d_gene: TRBD1
j_gene: TRBJ2-5
CDR3nt: TGCAGCGTTGAAGGGACAGGAGAGACCCAGTACTTC
CDR3aa: CSVEGTGETQYF

abundance: NA
v_gene: TRBV24-1
d_gene: TRBD1
j_gene: TRBJ2-5
CDR3nt: TGTGCCACCAGTGATTCAGGGGGCGAGACCCAGTACTTC
CDR3aa: CATSDSGGETQYF

abundance: NA
v_gene: TRBV3-1/TRBV3-2
d_gene: TRBD1
j_gene: TRBJ1-4
CDR3nt: TGTGCCAGCAGCCAAAGGGACAGGGGTGAAAAACTGTTTTTT
CDR3aa: CASSQRDRGEKLFF

abundance: NA
v_gene: TRBV19
d_gene: NA
j_gene: TRBJ1-4
CDR3nt: TGTGCCACCAAAGAAAGAGCAACTAATGAAAAACTGTTTTTT
CDR3aa: CATKERATNEKLFF

abundance: NA
v_gene: TRBV14
d_gene: TRBD2
j_gene: TRBJ2-3
CDR3nt: TGTGCCAGCAGCCAATCACTAGCGGGAGTATCAGATACGCAGTATTTT
CDR3aa: CASSQSLAGVSDTQYF

abundance: NA
v_gene: TRBV7-3
d_gene: TRBD2
j_gene: TRBJ2-1
CDR3nt: TGTGCCAGCAGCTTAGCGGGAGGGAGCCACAATGAGCAGTTCTTC
CDR3aa: CASSLAGGSHNEQFF

abundance: once
v_gene: TRBV18
d_gene: TRBD2
j_gene: TRBJ2-7
CDR3nt: TGTGCCAGCTCACAAAAAGGACTAGAAGCCTACGAGCAGTACTTC
CDR3aa: CASSQKGLEAYEQYF

abundance: once
v_gene: TRBV6-5
d_gene: NA
j_gene: TRBJ2-4
CDR3nt: TGTGCCAGCAGGTCACAGGTAGCCAAAAACATTCAGTACTTC
CDR3aa: CASRSQVAKNIQYF

abundance: NA
v_gene: TRBV2
d_gene: NA
j_gene: TRBJ1-5
CDR3nt: TGTGCCAGCAGTGACCTTCAGCCCCAGCATTTT
CDR3aa: CASSDLQPQHF

abundance: NA
v_gene: TRBV12-3/TRBV12-4
d_gene: NA
j_gene: TRBJ2-1
CDR3nt: TGTGCCAGCAGCTACCGCAATGAGCAGTTCTTC
CDR3aa: CASSYRNEQFF

abundance: NA
v_gene: TRBV19
d_gene: NA
j_gene: TRBJ2-2
CDR3nt: TGTGCCAGTAGTCCTAGCGTCTACACCGGGGAGCTGTTTTTT
CDR3aa: CASSPSVYTGELFF

abundance: NA
v_gene: TRBV3-1/TRBV3-2
d_gene: NA
j_gene: TRBJ1-3
CDR3nt: TGTGCCAGCAGCCAAGGGTTGGGGGCTTCCTCTGGAAACACCATATATTTT
CDR3aa: CASSQGLGASSGNTIYF

abundance: NA
v_gene: TRBV3-1/TRBV3-2
d_gene: TRBD2
j_gene: TRBJ2-4
CDR3nt: TGTGCCAGCAGCCAACTGACTAGCGGGAGGGCCAAAAACATTCAGTACTTC
CDR3aa: CASSQLTSGRAKNIQYF

abundance: NA
v_gene: TRBV3-1/TRBV3-2
d_gene: TRBD2
j_gene: TRBJ2-2
CDR3nt: TGTGCCAGCAGCCAGGCCCCGAGACTAGCGCCTGAGGAGCTGTTTTTT
CDR3aa: CASSQAPRLAPEELFF

abundance: NA
v_gene: TRBV4-1
d_gene: TRBD2
j_gene: TRBJ2-2
CDR3nt: TGCGCCAGCAGCCATTTTGAGGTAGCGGGAGGCACCGGGGAGCTGTTTTTT
CDR3aa: CASSHFEVAGGTGELFF

abundance: NA
v_gene: TRBV19
d_gene: TRBD2
j_gene: TRBJ2-7
CDR3nt: TGTGCCAGTAGTACGAGCGGGAGGGCCTCCTACGAGCAGTACTTC
CDR3aa: CASSTSGRASYEQYF

abundance: NA
v_gene: TRBV5-4
d_gene: TRBD1
j_gene: TRBJ2-7
CDR3nt: TGTGCCAGCAGCTGGGACAGCAAAAACGCCTACGAGCAGTACTTC
CDR3aa: CASSWDSKNAYEQYF

abundance: NA
v_gene: TRBV7-9
d_gene: TRBD1
j_gene: TRBJ1-6
CDR3nt: TGTGCCAGCAGCTTATCGGACAGGGCTGGCTCACCCCTCCACTTT
CDR3aa: CASSLSDRAGSPLHF

abundance: NA
v_gene: TRBV2
d_gene: TRBD1
j_gene: TRBJ2-7
CDR3nt: TGTGCCAACTCAGGGGGCCTTCGGTACGAGCAGTACTTC
CDR3aa: CANSGGLRYEQYF

abundance: NA
v_gene: TRBV2
d_gene: TRBD2
j_gene: TRBJ2-7
CDR3nt: TGTGCCAGCAGTGAAACTAGCGGGAGTCGCGAGCAGTACTTC
CDR3aa: CASSETSGSREQYF

abundance: once
v_gene: TRBV5-4
d_gene: TRBD2
j_gene: TRBJ2-7
CDR3nt: TGTGCCAGCAGCTTGGTTGCGGCGGGAGGGCCCCACGAGCAGTACTTC
CDR3aa: CASSLVAAGGPHEQYF

abundance: once
v_gene: TRBV30
d_gene: TRBD1
j_gene: TRBJ2-7
CDR3nt: TGTGCCTGGAGTACGGACAGGGGTGGCTACGAGCAGTACTTC
CDR3aa: CAWSTDRGGYEQYF

abundance: NA
v_gene: TRBV11-2
d_gene: TRBD2
j_gene: TRBJ2-1
CDR3nt: TGTGCCAGCAGCCCACTAGCGGGAAGCGATGAGCAGTTCTTC
CDR3aa: CASSPLAGSDEQFF

abundance: few
v_gene: TRBV12-3/TRBV12-4
d_gene: NA
j_gene: TRBJ2-7
CDR3nt: TGTGCCAGCAGTTTAAACAACTACGAGCAGTACTTC
CDR3aa: CASSLNNYEQYF

abundance: NA
v_gene: TRBV27
d_gene: TRBD1
j_gene: TRBJ2-5
CDR3nt: TGTGCCAGCAGTTGGTCGAGGGACAGCCAAGAGACCCAGTACTTC
CDR3aa: CASSWSRDSQETQYF

abundance: NA
v_gene: TRBV3-1/TRBV3-2
d_gene: NA
j_gene: TRBJ2-6
CDR3nt: TGTGCCAGCAGCTCCCCCAGGGCCTCTGGGGCCAACGTCCTGACTTTC
CDR3aa: CASSSPRASGANVLTF

abundance: NA
v_gene: TRBV27
d_gene: TRBD1
j_gene: TRBJ1-2
CDR3nt: TGTGCCAGCCGAAGACAGGGCAGTAACTATGGCTACACCTTC
CDR3aa: CASRRQGSNYGYTF

abundance: NA
v_gene: TRBV6-5
d_gene: NA
j_gene: TRBJ1-2
CDR3nt: TGTGCCAGCAGTTACCCAGGCCCCGCTAACTATGGCTACACCTTC
CDR3aa: CASSYPGPANYGYTF

abundance: NA
v_gene: TRBV27
d_gene: NA
j_gene: TRBJ2-7
CDR3nt: TGTGCCAGCAGTTTAAACAGGCAGGGGGGTTACGAGCAGTACTTC
CDR3aa: CASSLNRQGGYEQYF

abundance: once
v_gene: TRBV15
d_gene: NA
j_gene: TRBJ1-5
CDR3nt: TGTGCCACCAGCAGAGACCCCCCTAGCAGATTGAATCAGCCCCAGCATTTT
CDR3aa: CATSRDPPSRLNQPQHF

abundance: NA
v_gene: TRBV27
d_gene: NA
j_gene: TRBJ2-7
CDR3nt: TGTGCCAGCAGGCGACGGAATACAGCTTCCTCCTCCTACGAGCAGTACTTC
CDR3aa: CASRRRNTASSSYEQYF

abundance: NA
v_gene: TRBV11-2
d_gene: NA
j_gene: TRBJ2-1
CDR3nt: TGTGCCAGCAGGGCGCCTAGCAGCTACAATGAGCAGTTCTTC
CDR3aa: CASRAPSSYNEQFF

abundance: few
v_gene: TRBV3-1/TRBV3-2
d_gene: TRBD2
j_gene: TRBJ2-7
CDR3nt: TGTGCCAGCAGCCAGGGTACTAGCGGGAGTATCTTGTACGAGCAGTACTTC
CDR3aa: CASSQGTSGSILYEQYF

abundance: NA
v_gene: TRBV29-1
d_gene: TRBD1
j_gene: TRBJ1-2
CDR3nt: TGCAGCGTATGGACAGGGAACTATGGCTACACCTTC
CDR3aa: CSVWTGNYGYTF

abundance: NA
v_gene: TRBV5-1
d_gene: TRBD2
j_gene: TRBJ2-1
CDR3nt: TGCGCCAGCAGCTTGGATAGGGCGGGAGAACGGTTCTTC
CDR3aa: CASSLDRAGERFF

abundance: NA
v_gene: TRBV11-3
d_gene: NA
j_gene: TRBJ2-2
CDR3nt: TGTGCCAGCAGCTTAAGTATTCGGCTAGAACACACCGGGGAGCTGTTTTTT
CDR3aa: CASSLSIRLEHTGELFF

abundance: NA
v_gene: TRBV6-5
d_gene: NA
j_gene: TRBJ2-7
CDR3nt: TGTGCCAGCAGCCCACTCCGGGCCTACGGGGGCGAGCAGTACTTC
CDR3aa: CASSPLRAYGGEQYF

abundance: NA
v_gene: TRBV6-5
d_gene: NA
j_gene: TRBJ1-2
CDR3nt: TGTGCCAGCAGACCACCCGCAGGCGCGATCTATGGCTACACCTTC
CDR3aa: CASRPPAGAIYGYTF

abundance: NA
v_gene: TRBV6-5
d_gene: NA
j_gene: TRBJ2-1
CDR3nt: TGTGCCAGCAGTCTAGACAGAGTGGCCAATGAGCAGTTCTTC
CDR3aa: CASSLDRVANEQFF

abundance: NA
v_gene: TRBV6-1
d_gene: TRBD2
j_gene: TRBJ2-5
CDR3nt: TGTGCCAGCAGTGAAGCGATCGTTCACCCTAGCGGGAGGGAGACCCAGTACTTC
CDR3aa: CASSEAIVHPSGRETQYF